The 10 T cell receptor beta chains below were found in one sample sequenced in a study of cytomegalovirus exposure and HLA in healthy donors. The PCR contained 60 Vbeta and 13 Jbeta primers. Sequenced by immunoSEQ multiplex PCR; TCRdb stores in-frame clones only, minus some. The data hold 90,000 or so clones, with 80% observed a single time. What was sequenced was PBMCs. The receptor source for this set is a woman aged 45-60 years in good health and CMV-seropositive.

This sequence joins TRBV9 and TRBJ2-3; perhaps TRBD2 as D (6 bases). The germline V and J ends were trimmed by 6 bases and 0 bases, with 11 bases remaining between them. This CDR3 region has 14 residues. The germline V gene has CDR1 SGDLS and CDR2 YYNGEE. The CDR3: CASNRGGSTDTQYF. In nucleotides, the CDR3 is TGTGCCAGCAATCGGGGAGGAAGCACAGATACGCAGTATTTT.

The V and J genes are TRBV6-6 and TRBJ1-1; D call uncertain. The germline gives CDR1 MNHNY, CDR2 SVGAGI (reference sequence). The length of the CDR3 is 13 residues. Trimming cost V 6 bases and J 4 bases, with 12 bases left between them. The CDR3 sequence: CASSTRVITEAFF. The CDR3 DNA sequence: TGTGCCAGCAGCACGCGGGTGATCACTGAAGCTTTCTTT.

The chain uses TRBV2 and TRBJ2-1; TRBD1 agrees at 9 bases. The CDR3 has 15 residues. CDR1 SNHLY and CDR2 FYNNEI come from the germline V gene. V gave up 8 bases and J gave up 10 bases; unmatched junction bases: 15. CDR3 nucleotide sequence: TGTGCCAGCTCACCCCCGGGACAGGGTATTGGCGAGCAGTTCTTC. It yields the protein CASSPPGQGIGEQFF.

The chain employs TRBV2 and TRBJ2-1, with TRBD2 matching over 7 bases. This CDR3 has 17 amino acids. CDR1 is SNHLY, CDR2 FYNNEI, per germline. J was trimmed by 1 base and V by 4 bases; bases with no gene match: 10. CDR3 nucleotides: TGTGCCAGCAGTGCCTCCGGGACTATTCCTTCCTACAATGAGCAGTTCTTC. It encodes CASSASGTIPSYNEQFF.

J is TRBJ2-5 and V is TRBV11-1; 7 bases are shared with TRBD1. The CDR3 extends over 13 amino acids. Germline V gene data show CDR1 as SGHAT and CDR2 as FQDESV (reference sequence). V lost 6 bases to trimming and J lost 0 bases; unmatched junction nucleotides: 1. CDR3 sequence: CASRGQHQETQYF. DNA of the CDR3: TGTGCCAGCAGGGGACAGCACCAAGAGACCCAGTACTTC.

This clone was recorded once. The CDR3 region has the DNA TGTGCCAGCAGCTTAGGACTAGCGGGAGATTCCTACAATGAGCAGTTCTTC. It translates to CASSLGLAGDSYNEQFF. The chain carries TRBV11-2 and TRBJ2-1; 12 bases line up with TRBD2. The CDR3 loop spans 17 amino acids. CDR1 is SGHAT and CDR2 is FQNNGV in the germline V gene. Trimming at V came to 1 base and at J to 1 base, leaving 2 bases not matched to a gene.

In its sample, this clone was seen a few times. The chain couples TRBV30 to TRBJ1-2; D unresolved. Germline values: CDR1 GTSNPN, CDR2 SVGIG (reference sequence). This CDR3 comprises 12 residues. V gave up 0 bases and J gave up 2 bases, with 4 bases separating them. The CDR3 bases are TGTGCCTGGAGTGTAAGCAACTATGGCTACACCTTC. Residues: CAWSVSNYGYTF.

The chain combines TRBV2 with TRBJ1-5, with 8 nucleotides matching TRBD1. The CDR3 spans 18 residues. Germline V gene lookup returns CDR1 SNHLY and CDR2 FYNNEI. The trim removed 5 bases at V and 0 bases at J, leaving 12 bases unmatched. The CDR3 here is CASSPARGQTGSNQPQHF. The CDR3 nucleotides read TGTGCCAGCAGTCCCGCCAGGGGGCAAACGGGTAGCAATCAGCCCCAGCATTTT.

The rearrangement joins TRBV5-1 to TRBJ1-1; D is unclear. The length of the CDR3 is 15 residues. Germline V gives CDR1 SGHRS, CDR2 YFSETQ. Trimming cost V 0 bases and J 0 bases, with 9 bases left between them. This CDR3 reads CASSLGGPMNTEAFF. The CDR3, as DNA: TGCGCCAGCAGCTTGGGCGGGCCCATGAACACTGAAGCTTTCTTT. The full variable domain, completed using reference TRBV5-1 and TRBJ1-1, is KAGVTQTPRYLIKTRGQQVTLSCSPISGHRSVSWYQQTPGQGLQFLFEYFSETQRNKGNFPGRFSGRQFSNSRSEMNVSTLELGDSALYLCASSLGGPMNTEAFFGQGTRLTVV.

This chain links TRBV6-5 with TRBJ2-7; 8 nucleotides agree with TRBD2. The germline V gene encodes CDR1 MNHEY and CDR2 SVGAGI. The length of the CDR3 is 14 residues. V was clipped by 4 bases and J by 5 bases; unmatched bases: 7. Here the CDR3 DNA reads TGTGCCAGCAGTTCAGCGGGAGTGACGAACGAGCAGTACGTC. Residues: CASSSAGVTNEQYV.